This T cell receptor beta chain is from a study of blood T cell repertoires in COVID-19. This CDR3 region has 13 residues. Germline loops: CDR1 SGHTA, CDR2 FQGTGA. Trimming took 5 bases from V and 3 from J, leaving 11 bases between them. Measured with immunoSEQ multiplex PCR; TCRdb has only the in-frame clones, and not every one. Of about 180,000 clones in the sample, roughly 88% were seen once. The sample was peripheral blood. The chain uses TRBV7-3 and TRBJ2-7; perhaps TRBD2 as D (5 bases). The sequence derives from a woman aged 40 to 50 with COVID-19, enrolled during active disease. The CDR3 region is CASSVGLDYEQYF. Here the CDR3 DNA reads TGTGCCAGCAGCGTAGGACTCGACTACGAGCAGTACTTC.